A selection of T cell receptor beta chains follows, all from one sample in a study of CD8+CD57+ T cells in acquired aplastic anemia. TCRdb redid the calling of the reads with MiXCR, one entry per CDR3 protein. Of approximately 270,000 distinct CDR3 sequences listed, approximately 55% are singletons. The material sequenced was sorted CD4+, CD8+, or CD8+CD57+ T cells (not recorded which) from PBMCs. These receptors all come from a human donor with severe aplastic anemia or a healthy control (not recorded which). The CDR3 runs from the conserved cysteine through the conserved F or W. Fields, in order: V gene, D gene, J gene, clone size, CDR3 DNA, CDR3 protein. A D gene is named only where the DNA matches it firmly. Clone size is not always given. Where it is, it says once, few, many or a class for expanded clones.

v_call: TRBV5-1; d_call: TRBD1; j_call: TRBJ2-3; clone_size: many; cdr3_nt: TGCGCCAGCAGCCCGGACAGGGTCTCAGATACGCAGTATTTT; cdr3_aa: CASSPDRVSDTQYF
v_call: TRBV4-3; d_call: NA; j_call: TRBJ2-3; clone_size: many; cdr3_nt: TGCGCCAGCAGCCAAGATCGCCTAAGATTAGGGGGGGATACGCAGTATTTT; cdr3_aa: CASSQDRLRLGGDTQYF
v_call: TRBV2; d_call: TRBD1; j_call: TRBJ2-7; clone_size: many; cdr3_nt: TGTGCCAGCAGTACCGGGACAGGGTACTACGAGCAGTACTTC; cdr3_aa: CASSTGTGYYEQYF
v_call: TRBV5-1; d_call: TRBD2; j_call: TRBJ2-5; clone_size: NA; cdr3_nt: TGCGCCAGTCTCGTTTCCGGGACTAGCGGGACCGGCGGGGAGACCCAGTACTTC; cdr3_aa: CASLVSGTSGTGGETQYF
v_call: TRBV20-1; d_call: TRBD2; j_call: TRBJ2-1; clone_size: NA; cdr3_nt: TGCAGTTTTCTCCGGCCCGGGACTAGCTCCTACAATGAGCAGTTCTTC; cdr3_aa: CSFLRPGTSSYNEQFF
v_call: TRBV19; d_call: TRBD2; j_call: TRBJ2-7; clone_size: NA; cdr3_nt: TGTGCCAGTAGTACAGCGGGGGGGACCTACGAGCAGTACTTC; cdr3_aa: CASSTAGGTYEQYF
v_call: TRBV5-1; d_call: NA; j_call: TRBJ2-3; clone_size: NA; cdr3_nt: TGTGCCAGCAGCTTAACGGGGCATGGTAGCACAGATACGCAGTATTTT; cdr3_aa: CASSLTGHGSTDTQYF
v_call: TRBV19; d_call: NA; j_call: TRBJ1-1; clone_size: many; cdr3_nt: TGTGCCAGTAGTCGGCGATTGAACACTGAAGCTTTCTTT; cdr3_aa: CASSRRLNTEAFF
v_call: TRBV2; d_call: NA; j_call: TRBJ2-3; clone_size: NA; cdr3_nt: TGTGCCCGCAGTGCTGCGACTACTACAGGTACGCAGTATTTT; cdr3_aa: CARSAATTTGTQYF
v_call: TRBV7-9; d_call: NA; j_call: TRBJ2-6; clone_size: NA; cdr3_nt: TGTGCCAGCAGCTCAGGCCGCTCTGGGGCCAACGTCCTGACTTTC; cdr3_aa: CASSSGRSGANVLTF
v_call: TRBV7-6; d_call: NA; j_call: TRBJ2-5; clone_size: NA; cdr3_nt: TGTGCCAGCAGCCGCAGAGGGGAAGGAGAGACCCAGTACTTC; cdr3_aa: CASSRRGEGETQYF
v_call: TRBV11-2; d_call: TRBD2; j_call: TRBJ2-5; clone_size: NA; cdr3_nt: TGTGCCAGCAGCTTAGGTCGTCGACTAGAGGGGAGCGGGAACAAAGAGACCCAGTACTTC; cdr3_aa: CASSLGRRLEGSGNKETQYF
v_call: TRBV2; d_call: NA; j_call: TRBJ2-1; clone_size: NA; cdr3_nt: TGTGCCAGCAGGGGGGATCAAGCGTCCTACAATGAGCAGTTCTTC; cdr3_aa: CASRGDQASYNEQFF
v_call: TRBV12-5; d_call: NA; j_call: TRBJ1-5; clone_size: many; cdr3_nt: TGTGCTAGTGGTCACGCGGGGTACGATCAGCCCCAGCATTTT; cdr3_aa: CASGHAGYDQPQHF
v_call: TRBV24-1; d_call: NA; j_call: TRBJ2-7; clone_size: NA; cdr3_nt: TGTGCCAGCAGCTTGGCCGGGGGCCTAGTCGAGCAGTACTTC; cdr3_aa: CASSLAGGLVEQYF
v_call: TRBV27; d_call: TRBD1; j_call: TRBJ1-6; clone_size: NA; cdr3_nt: TGTGCCAGCAAGAACAGAGGGGGCGTCGATTCACCCCTCCACTTT; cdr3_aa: CASKNRGGVDSPLHF
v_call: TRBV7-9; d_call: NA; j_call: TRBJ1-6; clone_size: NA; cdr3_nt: TGTGCCAGCAGTGCACCAGGGGCCCGCTCCTATAATTCACCCCTCCACTTT; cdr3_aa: CASSAPGARSYNSPLHF
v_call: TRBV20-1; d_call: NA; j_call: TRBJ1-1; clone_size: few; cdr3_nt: TGCAGTGCCAGGCAGCAGGACACTGAAGCTTTCTTT; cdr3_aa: CSARQQDTEAFF
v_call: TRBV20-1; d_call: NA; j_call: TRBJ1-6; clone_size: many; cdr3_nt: TGCAGTGCTAGTCGGGCAGGGCTTAATTCACCCCTCCACTTT; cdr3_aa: CSASRAGLNSPLHF
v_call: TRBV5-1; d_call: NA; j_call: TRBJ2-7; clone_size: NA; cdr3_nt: TGCGCCAGCAGCTTTAGGACCGGAGGTAAGGGCGAGCAGTACTTC; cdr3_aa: CASSFRTGGKGEQYF
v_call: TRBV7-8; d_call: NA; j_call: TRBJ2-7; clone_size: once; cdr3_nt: TGTGCCAGCAGCCCACCCAACCTTCCCCAGTGGGAGCAGTACTTC; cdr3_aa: CASSPPNLPQWEQYF
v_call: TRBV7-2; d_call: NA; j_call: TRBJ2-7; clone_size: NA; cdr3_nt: TGTGCCAGCAGCCACGGAGGGGGCTCAGACGAGCAGTACTTC; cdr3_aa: CASSHGGGSDEQYF
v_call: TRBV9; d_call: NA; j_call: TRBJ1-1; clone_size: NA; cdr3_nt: TGTGCCAGCAGCCCACCAGGGGCGCGGAACACTGAAGCTTTCTTT; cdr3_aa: CASSPPGARNTEAFF
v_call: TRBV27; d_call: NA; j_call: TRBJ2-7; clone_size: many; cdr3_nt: TGTGCCAGCAGTGGTCCCGGGACCAAGCTATACGAGCAGTACTTC; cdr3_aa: CASSGPGTKLYEQYF
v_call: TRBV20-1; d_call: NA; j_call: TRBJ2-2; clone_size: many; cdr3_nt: TGCAGTGCTAGAGATGGGAGGACTACGAACACCGGGGAGCTGTTTTTT; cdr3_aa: CSARDGRTTNTGELFF
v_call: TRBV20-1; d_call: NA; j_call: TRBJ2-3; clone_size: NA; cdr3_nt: TGCAGTGCTAGCTCTGTTACGCAGTATTTT; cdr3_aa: CSASSVTQYF
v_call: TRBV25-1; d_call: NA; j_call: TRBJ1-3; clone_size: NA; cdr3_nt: TGTGCCAGCAGTCCGGGAGGGGGGACTGGAAACACCATATATTTT; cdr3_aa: CASSPGGGTGNTIYF
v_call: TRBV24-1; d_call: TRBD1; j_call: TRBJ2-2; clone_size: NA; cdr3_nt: TGTGCCACCAGTGATCCACTCCGGGACAGGGTCGGGGAGCTGTTTTTT; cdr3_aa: CATSDPLRDRVGELFF
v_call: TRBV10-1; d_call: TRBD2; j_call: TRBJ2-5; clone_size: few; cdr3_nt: TGCGCCAGCAGTGATGGGACTAGCGGGAAGGTAGAGACCCAGTACTTC; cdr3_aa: CASSDGTSGKVETQYF
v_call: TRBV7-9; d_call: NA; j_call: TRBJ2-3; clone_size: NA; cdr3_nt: TGTGCCAGCAGCACTCCCGGGGTACAAACAGATACGCAGTATTTT; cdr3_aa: CASSTPGVQTDTQYF
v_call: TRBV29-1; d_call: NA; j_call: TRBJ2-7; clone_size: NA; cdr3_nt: TGCAGCGTTGACAGGGGTGACTACGAGCAGTACTTC; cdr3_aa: CSVDRGDYEQYF
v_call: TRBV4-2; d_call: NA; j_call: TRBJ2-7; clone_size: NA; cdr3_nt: TGTGCCAGCAGCTTGGTGACGGTACGCGAGCAGTACTTC; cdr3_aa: CASSLVTVREQYF
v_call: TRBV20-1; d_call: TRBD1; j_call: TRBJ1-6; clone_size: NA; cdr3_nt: TGCAGCGCTAGAGGACAGGGCTTTAGGTCACCCCTCCACTTT; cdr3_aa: CSARGQGFRSPLHF
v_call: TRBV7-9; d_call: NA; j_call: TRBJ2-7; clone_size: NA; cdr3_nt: TGTGCCAGCAGCTCGACAGTCCCGGACGAGCAGTACTTC; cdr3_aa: CASSSTVPDEQYF
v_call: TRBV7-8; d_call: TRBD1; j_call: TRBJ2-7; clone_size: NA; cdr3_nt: TGTGCCAGCAGCGTCCTCCGGGACAGGGGTTACGAGCAGTACTTC; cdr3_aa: CASSVLRDRGYEQYF
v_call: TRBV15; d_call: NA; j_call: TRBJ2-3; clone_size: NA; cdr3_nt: TGTGCCACCAGCAGGGGAAGCATTACAGGGACTGGGGAGGATACGCAGTATTTT; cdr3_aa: CATSRGSITGTGEDTQYF
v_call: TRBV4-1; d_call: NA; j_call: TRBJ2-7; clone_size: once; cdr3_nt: TGCGCCAGCAGCCCACTTATGGGACTGGGGATCTACGAGCAGTACTTC; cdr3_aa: CASSPLMGLGIYEQYF
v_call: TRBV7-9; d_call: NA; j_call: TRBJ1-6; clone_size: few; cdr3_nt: TGTGCCAGCAGCTTAGGAACAGGGTCAATTTCACCCCTCCACTTT; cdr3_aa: CASSLGTGSISPLHF
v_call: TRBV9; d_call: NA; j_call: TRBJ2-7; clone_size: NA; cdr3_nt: TGTGCCAGCAGCGTTATGAGTGGGACAAGCTCCTACGAGCAGTACTTC; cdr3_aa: CASSVMSGTSSYEQYF
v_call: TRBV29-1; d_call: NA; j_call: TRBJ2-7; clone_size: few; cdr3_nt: TGCAGCGTTGCCAGCGAGGCGCAGTACTTC; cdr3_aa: CSVASEAQYF
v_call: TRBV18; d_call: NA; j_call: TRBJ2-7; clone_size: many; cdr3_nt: TGTGCCAGCTCACCCCTGGACGGAGACTACGAGCAGTACTTC; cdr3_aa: CASSPLDGDYEQYF
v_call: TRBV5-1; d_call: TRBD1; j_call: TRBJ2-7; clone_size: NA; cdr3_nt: TGCGCCAGCAGCTTGGCTGGACAGGGAAACGAGCAGTACTTC; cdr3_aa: CASSLAGQGNEQYF
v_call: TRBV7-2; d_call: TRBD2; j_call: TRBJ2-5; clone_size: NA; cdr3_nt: TGTGCCAGCAGCTGGACTAGCAGCGAGACCCAGTACTTC; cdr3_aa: CASSWTSSETQYF
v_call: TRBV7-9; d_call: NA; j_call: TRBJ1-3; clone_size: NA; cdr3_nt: TGTGCCAGCAGCCGTAATGTGAGAGACACCATATATTTT; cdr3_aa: CASSRNVRDTIYF
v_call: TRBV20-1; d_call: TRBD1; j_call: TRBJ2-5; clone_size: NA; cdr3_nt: TGCAGTGCTAAGGGGACAGGGACCACCCAGTACTTC; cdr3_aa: CSAKGTGTTQYF
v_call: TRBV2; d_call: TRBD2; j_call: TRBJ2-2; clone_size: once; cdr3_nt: TGTGCCAGCAGAGCAGCTAGCGGGGGGACCGGGGAGCTGTTTTTT; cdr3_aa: CASRAASGGTGELFF
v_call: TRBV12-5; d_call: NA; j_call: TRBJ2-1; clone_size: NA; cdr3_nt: TGTGCTAGTGGTTTGGTACCTCTTGTTCGGGATTTAAGCCCCTACAATGAGCAGTTCTTC; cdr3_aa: CASGLVPLVRDLSPYNEQFF